This T cell receptor (beta chain) is from a study of T-cell memory formation after mild COVID-19. Study-wide points: Later expanders leaned CD4+, whereas day 15 to 85 contracting clones were balanced CD4/CD8.

With constant-segment primers, 5'RACE yielded cDNA libraries of TCR alpha and TCR beta that carried sample barcodes and UMIs. TCRdb re-called the 5' RACE reads with MiXCR, one entry per CDR3 protein. The data contain roughly 300,000 distinct CDR3 sequences, less than 9.5% of them singletons. This clonotype was observed at least ten times. Its target is not known. Input material: PBMCs or a T cell subset sorted from them (not recorded which). This TCR was sampled from a young man who had mild COVID-19 (a few samples of this study predate the infection). Cell type and time point are not known.

DNA of the CDR3: TGTGCCAGCAGCCAAGAGTGGGGCGGCCAGCCCCAGCATTTT. Translating it yields CASSQEWGGQPQHF. The chain recombines TRBV4-2 with TRBJ1-5; TRBD1 is a possible D gene (5 bases). V was pared by 0 bases and J by 7 bases, with 10 bases between. Germline values: CDR1 LGHNA, CDR2 YNFKEQ. The CDR3 consists of 14 residues.